This TCR beta chain was profiled in a study of blood T cell repertoires in COVID-19. Study overall: Sources were T cells, B-cell-depleted T cells, or PBMCs; the material itself was cDNA or gDNA.

Produced via immunoSEQ multiplex PCR; TCRdb's table is partial and in-frame only. The top ten clones hold 8.1% of a sample with some 100,000 clones, 88% of them seen once. This CDR3 spans 13 amino acids. V was pared by 1 base and J by 6 bases, with 9 bases between. Germline CDR1 and CDR2: KGHSH and LQKENI. The TCR was taken from an older woman with acute or convalescent COVID-19. The V and J genes are TRBV18 and TRBJ2-5; no definite D call. The sequencing input was peripheral blood. The CDR3 DNA reads TGTGCCAGCTCACCACTTGAGGAACAGACCCAGTACTTC. Protein product: CASSPLEEQTQYF.